This section outlines one T cell receptor (beta chain) sequence together with its context. CDR3 size: 13 residues. The germline V and J ends were trimmed by 7 bases and 2 bases, with 14 bases remaining between them. CDR1 SQVTM and CDR2 ANQGSEA come from the germline V gene. The entry originates in a study of shared clonotypes between healthy human individuals. Using immunoSEQ multiplex PCR, the repertoire was profiled, and TCRdb retains in-frame clones only, with some absent. Seen here are fewer than 700,000 clones, around 81% observed once, and the top ten hold 12%. The gene calls are TRBV29-1 and TRBJ2-5, with D possibly TRBD1 on 6 matching bases. The sample was PBMCs. This TCR was sampled from a woman between 35 and 50 years old in good health. Some clones in this sample may be carry-over from other donors' samples. CDR3 DNA sequence: TGCAGCGCAGGACGACAGGTGCAAGAGACCCAGTACTTC. This sequence encodes CSAGRQVQETQYF.